This TCR beta chain came from a study of control samples from healthy donors and cancer patients. CDR3 length: 18 amino acids. In germline, CDR1 is SGHTS, CDR2 YDEGEE. V shed 7 bases and J 8 bases; nucleotides not matched to a gene: 19. Assay used: immunoSEQ multiplex PCR; TCRdb lists only in-frame clones, some missing. The sample has fewer than 500,000 clones, around 90% seen once. V and J are TRBV5-8 and TRBJ1-6; 9 positions agree with TRBD1. Sequenced material: PBMCs. This sequence was found in a man aged 35 to 55 with head and neck cancer. The CDR3 nucleotides are TGTGCCAGCTCGGGAGGCCCCGTTTGGGACAGGGCTTATTCACCCCTCCACTTT. Its translation: CASSGGPVWDRAYSPLHF. The whole variable domain, filled in from reference TRBV5-8 and TRBJ1-6, reads EAGVTQSPTHLIKTRGQQATLRCSPISGHTSVYWYQQALGLGLQFLLWYDEGEERNRGNFPPRFSGRQFPNYSSELNVNALELEDSALYLCASSGGPVWDRAYSPLHFGNGTRLTVT.